Listed here is a single TCR beta chain. The antigen it binds to is not known. There are no base qualities to consult, and no much larger clone falls within one base. This sample stems from a study of beta chain features in type 1 diabetes (dated by TCRdb to 2016 to 2019). Background on the whole study: Patients and healthy donors did not differ in mean age, gender distribution, total cell number or subset yield. In the study, recently diagnosed type 1 diabetes patients and matched healthy donors were compared on the TCRB repertoires of their sorted circulating CD4+ T cell subsets. Whereas all 28 donors provided naive and central memory subsets, regulatory and stem cell-like memory subsets were isolated from just 8 patients and about eight healthy donors. A total of about 100,000,000 sorted cells were examined across all samples, and RNA yield correlated strongly with the number of cells per subset.

Paper-wide results and their limitations: Fewer insertions and more nucleotide deletions at VDJ recombination sites were observed in patients with type 1 diabetes, implying thymic rearrangement abnormalities. Only small numbers of individuals were included in the HLA sub-analyses, which left unresolved whether HLA type had any influence on TCRB rearrangement. Type 1 diabetes patients showed a moderate but significant shortening of TCRB CDR3 length in all four CD4+ subsets. PCR might favor shorter templates, but patient and control samples were amplified and corrected together, so any skew would affect both groups equally. Sequencing cDNA rather than genomic DNA could over-represent highly expressing activated cells, although activation and CD3 levels did not differ between groups. The naive, central memory and regulatory TCRB repertoires appeared to resemble one another more closely among patients than among healthy donors.

All of the isolated RNA was reverse transcribed with the High Capacity cDNA Reverse Transcription Kit, so expressed TCRB transcripts were sequenced. Deep immunoSEQ sequencing was performed on naive, central memory and regulatory T cell samples, with an average of about 3.6 million total reads per sample. Sorted cells were lysed in RLT buffer, and RNA was extracted using DNase-treated RNeasy Micro or Mini kits according to cell number. Each cell subset was processed separately to prevent cross-contamination, with patient and healthy donor samples processed together. The immunoSEQ multiplex PCR was used to amplify TCRB sequences from cDNA, yielding 87-bp fragments that span the CDR3 region. Sequencing of the amplicons was performed on the Illumina HiSeq platform. The paper's data handling went like this. Synthetic template baselines were used to correct PCR bias computationally, reads within Hamming distance 2 were collapsed together, and singletons that could not be merged were discarded. Reads were aligned to IMGT to assign V, D and J genes, CDR3 length, and insertions or deletions at six rearrangement sites. Clonotype counts were normalized to sorted cell number within each subset before computing true diversity and Gini coefficients with the tcR R package. The overlap coefficient, calculated on TCRB nucleotide sequences, was used to measure repertoire sharing. Out-of-frame TCRB sequences from naive cells were analyzed as a proxy for the pre-selection repertoire. The source is immuneACCESS, and TCRdb retained only in-frame sequences with V and J called. Part of the clones is not carried over; for the studies checked, unresolved V genes explain less than half of this, and the remainder is unexplained. D and trimming come from the DNA, and the V and J calls and clone size come from that table. The sample data list about 230,000 clones, and roughly 9.6% of these were observed just once. Of the sample, under 0.035% falls within the top ten clones.

Each donor gave one peripheral blood draw, averaging approximately 0.12 L, which was collected into heparinised tubes. A BD FACSAria II was used to sort naive, central memory, regulatory and stem cell-like memory CD4+ T cells with a panel that included CD45RO, CCR7, CD25, CD127, CD95 and CD27. Every sorted population had a purity above 95%. PBMCs were separated immediately by Lymphoprep density gradient centrifugation and were stained directly, without being cultured. Samples were stained and sorted in pairs, with one healthy donor and one patient per experiment, so that batch effects were minimized. Taken from cysteine to phenylalanine, the CDR3 has 11 residues. The CDR3 DNA has 33 bases and is translated from base 1. V gives up 6 bases and J gives up 4 bases, and the segment between their germline ends measures 7 bases. CDR1 and CDR2, per the germline V gene, are MDHEN and SYDVKM.

The chain employs TRBV28 and TRBJ2-7; confidence is insufficient to name the D gene. The sequence was obtained from a young woman in good health. Sequenced material: naive CD4+ T cells from blood. The cell subset or site label here, explained by the study, means: true naive CD4+ T cells. The CDR3 protein is CASSHSYEQYF. The DNA sequence is TGTGCCAGCAGCCACTCGTACGAGCAGTACTTC.